This T cell receptor beta chain originates from a study of cytomegalovirus exposure and HLA in healthy donors. Study-wide points: Donors belonging to an Asian-associated ancestry cluster reportedly showed fewer N-insertions in productive TCRs than the 666-donor mean, according to what a later analysis found. A highly shared variant cluster was judged a likely technical artifact.

About this clone itself: Its antigen remains unknown.

60 Vbeta and 13 Jbeta primers were used in PCR. Clones were read by immunoSEQ multiplex PCR, and TCRdb kept only the in-frame ones, dropping some. The profile shows over 150,000 clones, over 70% of them singletons. This TCR was sampled from a young man in good health and CMV-seropositive. Sequencing was carried out using PBMCs.

Here the CDR3 reads CASKGQGAGTGELFF. In DNA form, the CDR3 reads TGTGCCAGCAAAGGACAGGGGGCGGGCACCGGGGAGCTGTTTTTT. This chain uses TRBV9 with TRBJ2-2, with 11 bases identical to TRBD1. V shed 6 bases and J 4 bases; nucleotides not matched to a gene: 5. In germline, CDR1 is SGDLS, CDR2 YYNGEE. This CDR3 contains 15 residues.